The T cell receptor (beta chain) under discussion was sequenced for a study of OX40 agonist ivuxolimab in advanced cancers. Study in general: In this trial design, patients received ivuxolimab intravenously at 0.01 to 10 mg/kg every 2 weeks.

TCRdb keeps only in-frame clones here, not all; method: immunoSEQ multiplex PCR. The table shows about 100,000 clones, with approximately 91% occurring only once. This clone appeared a single time. CDR1 is SGHRS, CDR2 YFSETQ, per germline. The CDR3 consists of 14 residues. V was shortened by 3 bases and J by 9 bases, with 16 bases between the two germline ends. The sequences come from CD4+ or CD8+ T cells sorted from blood, collected in a trial of the OX40 agonist ivuxolimab. This TCR derives from an adult with an advanced solid tumor such as melanoma, head and neck, liver or kidney cancer. The V gene is TRBV5-1, the J gene TRBJ2-1, with D perhaps being TRBD1 or TRBD2 (5 bases each). The CDR3 protein is CASSSGAGVGEQFF. The DNA of the CDR3 is TGCGCCAGCAGCTCCGGGGCCGGTGTCGGTGAGCAGTTCTTC.